This entry is about one T cell receptor beta chain. Per the germline V gene, CDR1 is KGHSH and CDR2 is LQKENI. V lost 6 bases and J lost 5; bases outside the gene matches: 2. This CDR3 region has 12 residues. Assay used: immunoSEQ multiplex PCR; TCRdb lists only in-frame clones, some missing. The sample consists of tens of thousands of clones, 94% of them appearing once. The record originates from a study of technical replicates of blood from four donors. The sequenced sample consisted of T cells isolated from PBMCs. The chain combines TRBV18 with TRBJ2-3, with 7 bases matching TRBD1. This clonotype was sampled from a human donor in good health. The CDR3 reads CASSRQGDTQYF. The CDR3 DNA reads TGTGCCAGCTCCCGACAGGGAGATACGCAGTATTTT.